Listed below are T cell receptor beta chains from one sample, sequenced in a study of shared clonotypes between healthy human individuals. The protocol was immunoSEQ multiplex PCR, while the TCRdb copy is restricted to in-frame clones and leaves out a portion. The table lists millions of clones, roughly 91% of them singletons. The material sequenced was naive CD8+ T cells from PBMCs. All receptors derive from a man younger than 30 in good health. Some clones in this sample may be carry-over from other donors' samples. Each CDR3 is given with its conserved first and last residue. The order of the fields is clone size, V gene, D gene, J gene, CDR3 protein, CDR3 DNA. The D gene is left open where the match is weak. For some rows the clone size is stated as once, few or many, or as a class when expanded; others skip it.

abundance: -
v_gene: TRBV27
d_gene: -
j_gene: TRBJ2-1
CDR3aa: CASSLGFGRAGIF
CDR3nt: TGTGCCAGCAGTTTGGGGTTTGGTCGGGCCGGGATCTTC

abundance: -
v_gene: TRBV28
d_gene: TRBD2
j_gene: TRBJ2-3
CDR3aa: CASSSGLAGHSTDTQYF
CDR3nt: TGTGCCAGCAGTTCGGGACTAGCGGGACACAGCACAGATACGCAGTATTTT

abundance: -
v_gene: TRBV27
d_gene: TRBD2
j_gene: TRBJ2-5
CDR3aa: CASSPGTSGNQETQYF
CDR3nt: TGTGCCAGCAGTCCCGGGACTAGCGGGAACCAAGAGACCCAGTACTTC

abundance: -
v_gene: TRBV27
d_gene: TRBD1
j_gene: TRBJ1-4
CDR3aa: CASTEKGAQEEKLFF
CDR3nt: TGTGCCAGCACCGAAAAGGGGGCCCAGGAAGAAAAACTGTTTTTT

abundance: -
v_gene: TRBV28
d_gene: -
j_gene: TRBJ1-5
CDR3aa: CASSLLGSHGQPQHF
CDR3nt: TGTGCCAGCAGTTTGTTGGGATCTCACGGACAGCCCCAGCATTTT

abundance: -
v_gene: TRBV7-9
d_gene: -
j_gene: TRBJ2-1
CDR3aa: CASSPVRGSYNEQFF
CDR3nt: TGTGCCAGCAGCCCCGTCAGGGGCTCCTACAATGAGCAGTTCTTC

abundance: -
v_gene: TRBV5-5
d_gene: -
j_gene: TRBJ2-7
CDR3aa: CASSGKGGPLEQYF
CDR3nt: TGTGCCAGCAGCGGAAAAGGGGGTCCCCTCGAGCAGTACTTC

abundance: once
v_gene: TRBV7-8
d_gene: -
j_gene: TRBJ2-7
CDR3aa: CASSLRRNNLYEQYF
CDR3nt: TGTGCCAGCAGCCTCAGACGGAACAACCTCTACGAGCAGTACTTC

abundance: -
v_gene: TRBV28
d_gene: TRBD1
j_gene: TRBJ2-5
CDR3aa: CASRSRKTGVQETQYF
CDR3nt: TGTGCCAGCAGATCCAGAAAGACAGGGGTGCAAGAGACCCAGTACTTC

abundance: -
v_gene: TRBV11-2
d_gene: TRBD1
j_gene: TRBJ2-7
CDR3aa: CASSSRQGGFYEQYF
CDR3nt: TGTGCCAGCAGCTCCCGACAGGGGGGATTCTACGAGCAGTACTTC